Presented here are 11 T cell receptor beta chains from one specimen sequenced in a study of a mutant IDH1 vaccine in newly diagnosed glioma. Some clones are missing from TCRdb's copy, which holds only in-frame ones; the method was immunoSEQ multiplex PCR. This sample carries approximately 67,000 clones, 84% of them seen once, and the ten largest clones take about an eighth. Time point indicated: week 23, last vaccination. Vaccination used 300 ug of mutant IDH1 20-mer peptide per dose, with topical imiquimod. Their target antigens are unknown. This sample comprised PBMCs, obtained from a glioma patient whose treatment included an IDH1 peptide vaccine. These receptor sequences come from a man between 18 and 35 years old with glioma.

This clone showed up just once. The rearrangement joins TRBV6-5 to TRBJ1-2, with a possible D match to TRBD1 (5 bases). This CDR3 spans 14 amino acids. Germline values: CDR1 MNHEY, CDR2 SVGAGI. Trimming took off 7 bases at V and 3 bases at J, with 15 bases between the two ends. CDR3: CASTLSGGDYGYTF. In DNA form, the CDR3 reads TGTGCCAGCACTCTAAGTGGGGGGGACTATGGCTACACCTTC.

The CDR3 nucleotides are TGTGCCACCAGCTCTAGCGGGAGGGGAGATACGCAGTATTTT. Translated, it gives CATSSSGRGDTQYF. This chain joins TRBV15 and TRBJ2-3; 12 positions agree with TRBD2. This CDR3 spans 14 amino acids. Unmatched junction bases numbered 2, after V lost 5 bases and J lost 5 bases. CDR1 is LNHNV and CDR2 is YYDKDF in the germline V gene (reference sequence).

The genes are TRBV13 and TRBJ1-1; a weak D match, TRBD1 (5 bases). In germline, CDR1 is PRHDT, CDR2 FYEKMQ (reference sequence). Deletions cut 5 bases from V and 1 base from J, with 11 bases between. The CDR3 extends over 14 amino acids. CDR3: CASSTTGGNTEAFF. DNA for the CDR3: TGTGCCAGCAGCACCACGGGGGGGAACACTGAAGCTTTCTTT.

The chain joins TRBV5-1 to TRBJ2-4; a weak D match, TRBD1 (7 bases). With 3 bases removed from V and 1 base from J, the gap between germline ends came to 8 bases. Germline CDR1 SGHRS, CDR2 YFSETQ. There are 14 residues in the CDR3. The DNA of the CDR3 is TGCGCCAGCAGCTCAGGGGGGGCCAAAAACATTCAGTACTTC. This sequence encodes CASSSGGAKNIQYF.

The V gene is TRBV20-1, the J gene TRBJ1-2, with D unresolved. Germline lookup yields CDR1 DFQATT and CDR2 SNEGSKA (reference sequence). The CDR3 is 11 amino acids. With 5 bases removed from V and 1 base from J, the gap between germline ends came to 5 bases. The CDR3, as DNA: TGCAGTGCTTACAGTAACTATGGCTACACCTTC. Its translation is CSAYSNYGYTF.

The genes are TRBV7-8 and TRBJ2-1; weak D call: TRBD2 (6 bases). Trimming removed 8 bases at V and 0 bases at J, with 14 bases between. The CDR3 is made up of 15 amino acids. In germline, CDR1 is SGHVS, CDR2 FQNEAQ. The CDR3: CASEGTGDSYNEQFF. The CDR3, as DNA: TGTGCCAGCGAGGGCACGGGAGACTCCTACAATGAGCAGTTCTTC.

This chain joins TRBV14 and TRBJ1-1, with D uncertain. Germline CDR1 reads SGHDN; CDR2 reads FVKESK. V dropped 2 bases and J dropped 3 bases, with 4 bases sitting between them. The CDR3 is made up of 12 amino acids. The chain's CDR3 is CASSQPYTEAFF. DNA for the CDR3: TGTGCCAGCAGCCAACCATACACTGAAGCTTTCTTT.

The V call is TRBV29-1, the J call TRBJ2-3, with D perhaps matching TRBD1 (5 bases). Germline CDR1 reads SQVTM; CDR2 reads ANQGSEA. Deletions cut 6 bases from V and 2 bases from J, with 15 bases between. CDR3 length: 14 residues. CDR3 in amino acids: CSVGVASNTDTQYF. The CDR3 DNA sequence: TGCAGCGTAGGGGTGGCTTCTAACACAGATACGCAGTATTTT.

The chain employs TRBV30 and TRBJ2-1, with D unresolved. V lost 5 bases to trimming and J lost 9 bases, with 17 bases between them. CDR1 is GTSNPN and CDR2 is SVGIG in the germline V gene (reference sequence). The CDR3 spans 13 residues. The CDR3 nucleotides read TGTGCCTGGGCCATCCCGAACTTCGGTGAGCAGTTCTTC. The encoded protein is CAWAIPNFGEQFF.

The CDR3 protein is CASSLEGTGVYTEAFF. The DNA of the CDR3 is TGTGCCAGCAGCTTGGAAGGGACAGGGGTCTACACTGAAGCTTTCTTT. This sequence joins TRBV5-5 and TRBJ1-1, with 10 bases aligning to TRBD1. The length of the CDR3 is 16 residues. Germline V gene lookup returns CDR1 SGHKS and CDR2 YYEKEE (reference sequence). Trimming at V came to 0 bases and at J to 3 bases, leaving 5 bases not matched to a gene.

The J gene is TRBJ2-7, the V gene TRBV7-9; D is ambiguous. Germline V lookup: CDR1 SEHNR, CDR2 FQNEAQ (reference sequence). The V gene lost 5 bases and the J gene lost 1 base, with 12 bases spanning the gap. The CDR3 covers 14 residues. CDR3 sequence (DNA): TGTGCCAGCAGCCAAAGTGGTGGATCCTACGAGCAGTACTTC. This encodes CASSQSGGSYEQYF.